The rows below give T cell receptor beta chains drawn from one sample of a study of blood T cell repertoires in COVID-19. Here immunoSEQ multiplex PCR was the method, and the copy in TCRdb shows in-frame clones only, minus some. This sample yields roughly 240,000 clones, of which 65% to 90% are seen a single time; 4.7% belongs to the top ten. The sequenced material came from peripheral blood. Every receptor here comes from a woman aged 70-85 years with acute or convalescent COVID-19. Both conserved end residues are part of each CDR3. D genes are given only for firm matches. Size is stated for part of the rows, as once, few or many counts, or as a class when the clone is expanded.

V gene: TRBV7-2; clone size: NA; CDR3 length: 15; J gene: TRBJ2-7; D gene: NA; CDR3 protein: CASSLDLQGLREQYF; CDR3 DNA: TGTGCCAGCAGCTTAGATCTCCAGGGGCTTCGGGAGCAGTACTTC
V gene: TRBV6-4; clone size: NA; CDR3 length: 15; J gene: TRBJ1-1; D gene: TRBD1; CDR3 protein: CASRETGASNTEAFF; CDR3 DNA: TGTGCCAGCAGGGAAACAGGGGCTTCGAACACTGAAGCTTTCTTT
V gene: TRBV5-6; clone size: NA; CDR3 length: 15; J gene: TRBJ2-3; D gene: TRBD1; CDR3 protein: CASSLDRTGVDTQYF; CDR3 DNA: TGTGCCAGCAGCTTGGATAGGACAGGGGTAGATACGCAGTATTTT
V gene: TRBV29-1; clone size: NA; CDR3 length: 14; J gene: TRBJ1-1; D gene: TRBD1; CDR3 protein: CSVADRDRVTEAFF; CDR3 DNA: TGCAGCGTTGCAGACCGGGACAGGGTCACTGAAGCTTTCTTT
V gene: TRBV28; clone size: NA; CDR3 length: 16; J gene: TRBJ2-2; D gene: TRBD2; CDR3 protein: CASSFSSGDYTGELFF; CDR3 DNA: TGTGCCAGCAGTTTTTCTAGCGGGGACTACACCGGGGAGCTGTTTTTT
V gene: TRBV28; clone size: NA; CDR3 length: 15; J gene: TRBJ1-2; D gene: NA; CDR3 protein: CASSFLRGLNYGYTF; CDR3 DNA: TGTGCCAGCAGTTTTCTCAGGGGACTAAACTATGGCTACACCTTC
V gene: TRBV6-6; clone size: NA; CDR3 length: 14; J gene: TRBJ1-6; D gene: NA; CDR3 protein: CASSLQSYNSPLHF; CDR3 DNA: TGTGCCAGCAGTTTACAGAGTTATAATTCACCCCTCCACTTT
V gene: TRBV5-4; clone size: NA; CDR3 length: 13; J gene: TRBJ1-1; D gene: NA; CDR3 protein: CASSSPGDPEAFF; CDR3 DNA: TGTGCCAGCAGCTCCCCGGGGGACCCTGAAGCTTTCTTT
V gene: TRBV5-5; clone size: NA; CDR3 length: 16; J gene: TRBJ2-5; D gene: TRBD2; CDR3 protein: CASSLGAGGLQETQYF; CDR3 DNA: TGTGCCAGCAGCTTAGGAGCGGGGGGCCTCCAGGAGACCCAGTACTTC
V gene: TRBV18; clone size: NA; CDR3 length: 15; J gene: TRBJ1-2; D gene: NA; CDR3 protein: CASSPTVLSDYGYTF; CDR3 DNA: TGTGCCAGCTCACCCACAGTTTTGTCGGACTATGGCTACACCTTC
V gene: TRBV7-2; clone size: once; CDR3 length: 17; J gene: TRBJ2-2; D gene: NA; CDR3 protein: CASRFREALTRSGELFF; CDR3 DNA: TGTGCCAGCAGGTTTCGCGAGGCCCTGACTAGATCCGGGGAGCTGTTTTTT
V gene: TRBV4-2; clone size: NA; CDR3 length: 14; J gene: TRBJ1-4; D gene: TRBD1; CDR3 protein: CASGQGATNEKLFF; CDR3 DNA: TGTGCCAGCGGACAGGGGGCAACTAATGAAAAACTGTTTTTT
V gene: TRBV14; clone size: few; CDR3 length: 14; J gene: TRBJ1-2; D gene: TRBD1; CDR3 protein: CASSQGGQHYGYTF; CDR3 DNA: TGTGCCAGCAGCCAAGGGGGACAGCACTATGGCTACACCTTC
V gene: TRBV5-1; clone size: NA; CDR3 length: 15; J gene: TRBJ1-1; D gene: NA; CDR3 protein: CASSLYRAGNTEAFF; CDR3 DNA: TGCGCCAGCAGCTTGTATAGGGCGGGGAACACTGAAGCTTTCTTT
V gene: TRBV2; clone size: NA; CDR3 length: 13; J gene: TRBJ2-7; D gene: NA; CDR3 protein: CASNGGGDYEQYF; CDR3 DNA: TGTGCCAGCAACGGAGGGGGGGATTACGAGCAGTACTTC
V gene: TRBV7-2; clone size: NA; CDR3 length: 17; J gene: TRBJ2-7; D gene: NA; CDR3 protein: CASSLYGIRGGSYEQYF; CDR3 DNA: TGTGCCAGCAGCTTATATGGTATTCGCGGGGGCAGCTACGAGCAGTACTTC
V gene: TRBV19; clone size: NA; CDR3 length: 15; J gene: TRBJ2-7; D gene: NA; CDR3 protein: CASSPARLTVYEQYF; CDR3 DNA: TGTGCCAGTAGTCCAGCCCGACTTACGGTCTACGAGCAGTACTTC